This TCR beta chain was sequenced during a study of cytotoxic CD8 clonotypes in ibrutinib-treated CLL. Study background: Patients gave response samples after a median roughly 11 months of treatment, range 6 to 36.

This CDR3 has 13 amino acids. V was clipped by 1 base and J by 4 bases, with 8 bases between them. Germline V gene lookup returns CDR1 WSHSY and CDR2 SAAADI. The table came from immunoSEQ multiplex PCR; TCRdb's copy has only in-frame clones and leaves some out. The repertoire holds about 310,000 clones, with 70% to 80% as singletons. The V and J genes are TRBV10-2 and TRBJ2-7; no clear D gene. The receptor comes from a human donor with chronic lymphocytic leukemia. Source: PBMCs, taken before ibrutinib treatment. CDR3 loop: CASSEYPGYEQYF. DNA for the CDR3: TGCGCCAGCAGTGAGTACCCGGGTTACGAGCAGTACTTC.